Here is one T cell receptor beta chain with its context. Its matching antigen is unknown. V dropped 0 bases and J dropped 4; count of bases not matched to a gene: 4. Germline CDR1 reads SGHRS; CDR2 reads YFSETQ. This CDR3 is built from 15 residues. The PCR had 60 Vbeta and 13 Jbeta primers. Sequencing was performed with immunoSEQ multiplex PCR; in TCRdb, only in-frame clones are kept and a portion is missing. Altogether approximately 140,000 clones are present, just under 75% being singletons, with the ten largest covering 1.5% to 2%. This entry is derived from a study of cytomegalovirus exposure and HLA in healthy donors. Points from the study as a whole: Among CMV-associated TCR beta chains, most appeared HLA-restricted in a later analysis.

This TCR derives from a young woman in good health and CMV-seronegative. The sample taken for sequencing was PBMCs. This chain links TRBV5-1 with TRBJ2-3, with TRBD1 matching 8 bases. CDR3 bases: TGCGCCAGCAGCTTGGCCCCAGGGGGCTCAGATACGCAGTATTTT. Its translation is CASSLAPGGSDTQYF.